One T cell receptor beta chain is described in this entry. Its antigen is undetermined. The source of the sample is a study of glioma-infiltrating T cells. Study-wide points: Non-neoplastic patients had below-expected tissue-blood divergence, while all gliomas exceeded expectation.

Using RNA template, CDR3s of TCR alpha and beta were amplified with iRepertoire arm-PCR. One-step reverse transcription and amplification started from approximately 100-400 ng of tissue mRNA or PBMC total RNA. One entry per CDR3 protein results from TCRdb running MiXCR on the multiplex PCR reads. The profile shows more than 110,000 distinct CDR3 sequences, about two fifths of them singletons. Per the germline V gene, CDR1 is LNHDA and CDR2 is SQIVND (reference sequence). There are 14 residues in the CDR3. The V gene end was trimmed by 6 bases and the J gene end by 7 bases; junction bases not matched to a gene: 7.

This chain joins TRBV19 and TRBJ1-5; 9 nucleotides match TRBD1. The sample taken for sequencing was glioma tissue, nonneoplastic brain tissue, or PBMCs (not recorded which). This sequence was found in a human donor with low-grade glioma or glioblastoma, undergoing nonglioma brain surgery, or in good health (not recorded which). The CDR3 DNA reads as TGTGCCAGTAGCCGGGACAGGGCGGCCCAGCCCCAGCATTTT. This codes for CASSRDRAAQPQHF.